This T cell receptor beta chain was recovered during a study of control samples from healthy donors and cancer patients. Produced via immunoSEQ multiplex PCR; TCRdb's table is partial and in-frame only. The sample shows approximately 83,000 clones, 80% to 95% of them seen only once. For this clone: Other DNA sequences in this specimen translate into the identical CDR3.

CDR1 SGDLS and CDR2 YYNGEE come from the germline V gene. Losses at the gene ends were 0 bases for V and 7 bases for J; bases not matched to a gene: 3. The CDR3 loop spans 15 amino acids. The rearrangement links TRBV9 to TRBJ1-6; TRBD1 matches 8 bases. The sequencing input was blood. This TCR came from a young woman in good health. CDR3 DNA: TGTGCCAGCAGCGTAGGGAACAGGGGGAATTCACCCCTCCACTTT. This codes for CASSVGNRGNSPLHF.